The 3 T cell receptor beta chains given below trace back to one sample, sequenced in a study of T cells in Graves' hyperthyroidism and ophthalmopathy. TCR beta CDR3 region amplification was performed from RNA transcripts. With the HTBI primer set, the TCR CDR3 went through a first round of RT-PCR. TCRdb fed the multiplex PCR reads into MiXCR, producing one record per CDR3 protein. The sample consists of more than 550,000 distinct CDR3 sequences, around 15% of them appearing once. Sequencing used blood. These receptors all stem from a man aged 45-65 years with Graves' hyperthyroidism.

The CDR3 is CASSRGSGSGNTIYF. In DNA form, the CDR3 reads TGTGCCAGCAGCCGAGGGAGTGGCTCTGGAAACACCATATATTTT. The V and J genes are TRBV9 and TRBJ1-3, with D uncertain. The CDR3 has 15 residues. The germline V and J ends were trimmed by 4 bases and 0 bases, with 11 bases remaining between them. CDR1 SGDLS and CDR2 YYNGEE come from the germline V gene.

This clonotype was seen at least ten times. The chain employs TRBV28 and TRBJ2-7; 9 nucleotides agree with TRBD2. The V gene end was trimmed by 3 bases and the J gene end by 1 base; junction bases not matched to a gene: 10. The V gene's germline CDR1 is MDHEN and CDR2 SYDVKM. This CDR3 is 17 amino acids long. The CDR3 reads CASSFFAGLALSYEQYF. CDR3 nucleotides: TGTGCCAGCAGTTTCTTCGCAGGACTAGCGCTTTCCTACGAGCAGTACTTC.

The rearrangement uses TRBV28 and TRBJ2-7; perhaps TRBD1 as D (7 bases). CDR1 and CDR2 (germline): MDHEN, SYDVKM. This CDR3 has 15 amino acids. Deletions cut 6 bases from V and 4 bases from J, with 19 bases between. DNA of the CDR3: TGTGCCAGCAGCCTCTCCAGGGGGGCGCGGTACGAGCAGTACTTC. This encodes CASSLSRGARYEQYF.